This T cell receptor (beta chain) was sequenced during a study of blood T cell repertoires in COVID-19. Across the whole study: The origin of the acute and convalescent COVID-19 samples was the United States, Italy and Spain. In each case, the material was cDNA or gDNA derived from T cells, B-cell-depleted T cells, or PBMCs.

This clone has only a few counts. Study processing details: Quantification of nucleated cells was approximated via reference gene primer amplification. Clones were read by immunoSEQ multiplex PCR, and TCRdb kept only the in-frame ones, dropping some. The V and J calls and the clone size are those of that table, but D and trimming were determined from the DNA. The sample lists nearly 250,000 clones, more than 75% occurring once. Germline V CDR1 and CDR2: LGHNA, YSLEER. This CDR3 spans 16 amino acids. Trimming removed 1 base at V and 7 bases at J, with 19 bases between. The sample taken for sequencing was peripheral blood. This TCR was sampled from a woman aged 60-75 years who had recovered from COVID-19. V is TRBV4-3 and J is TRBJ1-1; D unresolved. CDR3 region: CASSQGVATLTGEAFF. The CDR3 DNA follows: TGCGCCAGCAGCCAAGGGGTAGCCACGCTAACGGGTGAAGCTTTCTTT.